This T cell receptor (beta chain) was identified during a study of blood T cell repertoires in COVID-19. Measured with immunoSEQ multiplex PCR; TCRdb has only the in-frame clones, and not every one. This repertoire shows about 230,000 clones, 80% to 90% found once; its top ten account for 6.5% to 9%. The ends lost 7 bases at V and 5 bases at J; junction bases unmatched: 8. The CDR3 totals 15 residues. CDR1 and CDR2 (germline): MNHNY, SVGAGI (reference sequence). The chain couples TRBV6-6 to TRBJ1-5; 10 bases match TRBD1. Sequences were obtained from peripheral blood. The receptor comes from a woman aged 80 or older with COVID-19, enrolled during active disease. The CDR3, as DNA: TGTGCCAGCAACTGGGAGGGACAGGGGTATCAGCCCCAGCATTTT. This encodes CASNWEGQGYQPQHF.